The T cell receptor beta chain under discussion was sequenced for a study of vaccination and CD4 T cells after COVID-19. Treatment specified: approximately 9-day PBMC culture with coronavirus spike peptide pools or control peptides (ViraFEST assay). Once peptide pools had expanded antigen-specific T cells, ViraFEST sequenced TCRs. Cultured CD4+ T cell DNA underwent sequencing with the Oncomine TCR Beta short-read assay. TCRdb processed the PCR reads anew with MiXCR; each CDR3 protein has one entry. The repertoire holds 15,000 to 20,000 distinct CDR3 sequences, with about 50% as singletons. Concerning this clonotype itself: Its antigen is still unknown.

Germline values: CDR1 MNHNS, CDR2 SASEGT. CDR3 size: 13 residues. Germline trimming cut 5 bases from V and 7 bases from J; bases unmatched to any gene: 3. Sequenced here: CD4+ T cells from blood, cultured in vitro, sampled after SARS-CoV-2 vaccination. This TCR derives from a human donor who had recovered from COVID-19. The rearrangement links TRBV6-1 to TRBJ1-5; TRBD1 matches at 9 bases. For the CDR3, the DNA is TGTGCCAGCAGTCGGGACAGGGACCAGCCCCAGCATTTT. Translating gives CASSRDRDQPQHF.